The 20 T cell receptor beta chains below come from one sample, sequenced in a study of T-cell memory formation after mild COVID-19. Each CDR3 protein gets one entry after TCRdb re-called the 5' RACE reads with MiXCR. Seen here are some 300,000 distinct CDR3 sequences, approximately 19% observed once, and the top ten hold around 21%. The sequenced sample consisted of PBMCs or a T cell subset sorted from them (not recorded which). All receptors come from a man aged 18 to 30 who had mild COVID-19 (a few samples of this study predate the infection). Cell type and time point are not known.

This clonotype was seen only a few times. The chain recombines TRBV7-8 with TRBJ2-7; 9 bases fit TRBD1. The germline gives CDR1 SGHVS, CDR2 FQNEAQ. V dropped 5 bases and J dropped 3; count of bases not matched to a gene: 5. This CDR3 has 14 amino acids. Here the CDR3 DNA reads TGTGCCAGCAGCCCTGGGACAGGGAACTACGAGCAGTACGTC. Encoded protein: CASSPGTGNYEQYV.

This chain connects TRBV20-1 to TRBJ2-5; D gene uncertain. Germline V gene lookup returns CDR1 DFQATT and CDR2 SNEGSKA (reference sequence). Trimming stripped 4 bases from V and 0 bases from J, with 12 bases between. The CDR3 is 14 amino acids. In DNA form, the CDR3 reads TGCAGTGCTACTCCCCGTGGGCACCAAGAGACCCAGTACTTC. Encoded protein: CSATPRGHQETQYF.

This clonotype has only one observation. CDR3: CASSLRDSPPRNYGYTF. The CDR3 DNA sequence: TGTGCCAGCTCGCTCCGGGACAGCCCGCCTCGTAACTATGGCTACACCTTC. The chain combines TRBV18 with TRBJ1-2, with 7 bases that match TRBD1. V shed 6 bases, J shed 1 base, and the junction held 14 bases outside the gene matches. Germline lookup yields CDR1 KGHSH and CDR2 LQKENI. The CDR3 has 17 amino acids.

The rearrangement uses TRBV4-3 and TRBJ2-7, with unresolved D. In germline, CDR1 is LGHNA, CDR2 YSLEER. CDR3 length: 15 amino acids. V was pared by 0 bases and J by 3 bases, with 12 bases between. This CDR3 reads CASSQERPSFYEQYF. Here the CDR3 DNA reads TGCGCCAGCAGCCAAGAACGCCCGTCCTTCTACGAGCAGTACTTC.

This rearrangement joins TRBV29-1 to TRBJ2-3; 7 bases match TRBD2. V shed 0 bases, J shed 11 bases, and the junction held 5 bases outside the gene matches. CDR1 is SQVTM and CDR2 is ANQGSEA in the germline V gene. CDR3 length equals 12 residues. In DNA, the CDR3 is TGCAGCGTTGAAGATAAGCGGGGTGGGCAGTATTTT. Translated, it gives CSVEDKRGGQYF.

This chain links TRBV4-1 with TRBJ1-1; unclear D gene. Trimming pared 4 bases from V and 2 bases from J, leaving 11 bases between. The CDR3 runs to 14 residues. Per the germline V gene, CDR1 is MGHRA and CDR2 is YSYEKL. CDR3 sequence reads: CASSRPGINTEAFF. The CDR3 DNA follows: TGCGCCAGCAGCCGCCCCGGGATCAACACTGAAGCTTTCTTT.

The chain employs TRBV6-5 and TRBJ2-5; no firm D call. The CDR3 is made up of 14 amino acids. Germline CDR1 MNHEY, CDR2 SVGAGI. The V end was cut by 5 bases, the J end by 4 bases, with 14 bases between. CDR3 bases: TGTGCCAGCAGTGTCGGCACATCAGGAGAGACCCAGTACTTC. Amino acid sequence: CASSVGTSGETQYF.

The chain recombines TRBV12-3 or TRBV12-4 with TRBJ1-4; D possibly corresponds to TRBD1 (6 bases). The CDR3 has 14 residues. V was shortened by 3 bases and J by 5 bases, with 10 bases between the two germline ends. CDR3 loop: CASSLRGRNEKLFF. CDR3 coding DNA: TGTGCCAGCAGTTTGAGGGGGAGGAATGAAAAACTGTTTTTT.

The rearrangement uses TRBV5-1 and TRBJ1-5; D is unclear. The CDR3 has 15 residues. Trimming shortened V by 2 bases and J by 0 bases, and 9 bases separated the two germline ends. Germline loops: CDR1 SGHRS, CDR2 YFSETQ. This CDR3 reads CASSLDGVSNQPQHF. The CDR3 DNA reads TGCGCCAGCAGCTTAGATGGAGTTAGCAATCAGCCCCAGCATTTT.

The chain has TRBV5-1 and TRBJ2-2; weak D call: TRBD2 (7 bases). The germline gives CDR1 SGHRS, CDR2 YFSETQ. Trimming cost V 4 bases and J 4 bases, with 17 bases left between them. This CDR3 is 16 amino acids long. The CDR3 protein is CASSLGGASSTGELFF. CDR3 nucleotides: TGCGCCAGCAGCCTGGGGGGGGCCTCGAGCACCGGGGAGCTGTTTTTT.

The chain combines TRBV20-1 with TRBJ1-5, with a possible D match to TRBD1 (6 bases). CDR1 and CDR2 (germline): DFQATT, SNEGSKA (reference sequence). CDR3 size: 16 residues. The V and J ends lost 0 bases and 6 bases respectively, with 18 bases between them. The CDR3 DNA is TGCAGTGCTAGAGATCCTATGGTCAGGGGATCTCAGCCCCAGCATTTT. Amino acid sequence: CSARDPMVRGSQPQHF.

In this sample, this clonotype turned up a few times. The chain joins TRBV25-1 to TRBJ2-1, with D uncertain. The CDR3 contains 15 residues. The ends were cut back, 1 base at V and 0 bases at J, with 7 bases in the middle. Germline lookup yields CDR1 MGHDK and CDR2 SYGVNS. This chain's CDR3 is CASSESESSYNEQFF. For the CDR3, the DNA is TGTGCCAGCAGTGAATCAGAGAGCTCCTACAATGAGCAGTTCTTC. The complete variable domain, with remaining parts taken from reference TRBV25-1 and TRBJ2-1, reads EADIYQTPRYLVIGTGKKITLECSQTMGHDKMYWYQQDPGMELHLIHYSYGVNSTEKGDLSSESTVSRIRTEHFPLTLESARPSHTSQYLCASSESESSYNEQFFGPGTRLTVL.

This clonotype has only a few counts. CDR3 region: CASSEIGESGELFF. CDR3 bases: TGTGCCAGCAGTGAAATCGGGGAGTCCGGGGAGCTGTTTTTT. This chain connects TRBV6-1 to TRBJ2-2, with D tentatively TRBD2 (5 bases). Looked up from germline, CDR1 is MNHNS and CDR2 is SASEGT. The CDR3 loop spans 14 amino acids. V was cut by 2 bases and J by 6 bases, with 10 bases left in between.

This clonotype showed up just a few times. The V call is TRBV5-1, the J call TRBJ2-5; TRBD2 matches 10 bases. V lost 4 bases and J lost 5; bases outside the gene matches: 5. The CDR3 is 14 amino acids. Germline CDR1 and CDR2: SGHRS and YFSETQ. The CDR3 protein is CASSELAGLETQYF. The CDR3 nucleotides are TGCGCCAGCAGCGAACTAGCGGGGCTTGAGACCCAGTACTTC.

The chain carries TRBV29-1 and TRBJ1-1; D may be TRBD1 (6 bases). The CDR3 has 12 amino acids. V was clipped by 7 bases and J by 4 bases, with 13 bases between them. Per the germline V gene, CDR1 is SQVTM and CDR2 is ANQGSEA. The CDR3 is CSASQGGTEAFF. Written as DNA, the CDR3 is TGCAGCGCATCACAGGGTGGCACTGAAGCTTTCTTT.

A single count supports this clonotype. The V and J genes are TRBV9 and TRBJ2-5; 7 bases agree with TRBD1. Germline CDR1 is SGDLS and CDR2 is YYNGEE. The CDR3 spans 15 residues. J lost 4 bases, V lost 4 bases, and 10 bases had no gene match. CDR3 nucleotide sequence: TGTGCCAGCAGCCCCAGACCAGGGGGAAGAGAGACCCAGTACTTC. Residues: CASSPRPGGRETQYF.

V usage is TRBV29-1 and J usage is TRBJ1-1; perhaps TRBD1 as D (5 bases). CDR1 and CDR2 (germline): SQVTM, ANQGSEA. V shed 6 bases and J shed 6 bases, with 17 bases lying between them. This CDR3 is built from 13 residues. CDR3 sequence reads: CSVRDLGSSEAFF. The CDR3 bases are TGCAGCGTAAGGGACCTTGGCTCGTCTGAAGCTTTCTTT.

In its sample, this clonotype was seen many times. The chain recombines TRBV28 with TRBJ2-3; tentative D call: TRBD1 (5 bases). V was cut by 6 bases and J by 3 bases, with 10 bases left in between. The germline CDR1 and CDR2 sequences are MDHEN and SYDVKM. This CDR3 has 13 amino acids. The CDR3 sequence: CASRLQGTDTQYF. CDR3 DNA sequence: TGTGCCAGCAGGTTGCAGGGTACAGATACGCAGTATTTT.

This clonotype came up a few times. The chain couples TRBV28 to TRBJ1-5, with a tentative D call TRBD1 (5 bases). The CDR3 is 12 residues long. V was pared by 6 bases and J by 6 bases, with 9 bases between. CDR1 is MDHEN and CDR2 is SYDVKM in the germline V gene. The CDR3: CASRKGFQPQHF. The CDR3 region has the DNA TGTGCCAGCAGAAAGGGGTTTCAGCCCCAGCATTTT. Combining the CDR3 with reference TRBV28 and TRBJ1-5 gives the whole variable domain DVKVTQSSRYLVKRTGEKVFLECVQDMDHENMFWYRQDPGLGLRLIYFSYDVKMKEKGDIPEGYSVSREKKERFSLILESASTNQTSMYLCASRKGFQPQHFGDGTRLSIL.

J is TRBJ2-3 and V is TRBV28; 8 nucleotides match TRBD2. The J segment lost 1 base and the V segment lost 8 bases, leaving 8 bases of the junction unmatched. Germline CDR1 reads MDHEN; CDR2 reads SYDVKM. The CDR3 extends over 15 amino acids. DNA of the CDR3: TGTGCCAGCTCCCCTCGGGGGGGGCGCACAGATACGCAGTATTTT. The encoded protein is CASSPRGGRTDTQYF.